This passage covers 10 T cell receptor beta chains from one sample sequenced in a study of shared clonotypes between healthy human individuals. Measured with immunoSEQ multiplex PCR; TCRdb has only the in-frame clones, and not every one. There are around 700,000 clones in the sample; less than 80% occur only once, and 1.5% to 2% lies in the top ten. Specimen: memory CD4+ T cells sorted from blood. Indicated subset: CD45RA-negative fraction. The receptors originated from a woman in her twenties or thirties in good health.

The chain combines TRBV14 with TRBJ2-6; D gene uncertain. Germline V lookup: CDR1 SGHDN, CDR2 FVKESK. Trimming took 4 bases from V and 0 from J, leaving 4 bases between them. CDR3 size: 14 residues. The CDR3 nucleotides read TGTGCCAGCAGCCCCTTCTCTGGGGCCAACGTCCTGACTTTC. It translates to CASSPFSGANVLTF.

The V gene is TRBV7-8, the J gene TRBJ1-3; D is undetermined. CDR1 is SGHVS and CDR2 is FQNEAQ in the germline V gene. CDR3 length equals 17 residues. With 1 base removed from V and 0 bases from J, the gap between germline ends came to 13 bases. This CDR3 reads CASSLVFTVSSGNTIYF. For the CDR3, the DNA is TGTGCCAGCAGCTTAGTCTTCACAGTCTCCTCTGGAAACACCATATATTTT.

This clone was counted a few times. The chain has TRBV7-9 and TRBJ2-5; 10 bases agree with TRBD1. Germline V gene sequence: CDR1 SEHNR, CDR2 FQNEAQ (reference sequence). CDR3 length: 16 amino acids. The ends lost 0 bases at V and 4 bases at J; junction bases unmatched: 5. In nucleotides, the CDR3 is TGTGCCAGCAGCTTAGCTCCGGGACAGGGGTTAGAGACCCAGTACTTC. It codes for CASSLAPGQGLETQYF.

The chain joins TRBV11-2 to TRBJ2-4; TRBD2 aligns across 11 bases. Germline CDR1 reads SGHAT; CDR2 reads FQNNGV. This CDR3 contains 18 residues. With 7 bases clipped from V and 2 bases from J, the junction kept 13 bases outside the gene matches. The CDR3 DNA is TGTGCCAGCACCGAAAAAACTAGCGGGAGTATATCCAAAAACATTCAGTACTTC. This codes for CASTEKTSGSISKNIQYF.

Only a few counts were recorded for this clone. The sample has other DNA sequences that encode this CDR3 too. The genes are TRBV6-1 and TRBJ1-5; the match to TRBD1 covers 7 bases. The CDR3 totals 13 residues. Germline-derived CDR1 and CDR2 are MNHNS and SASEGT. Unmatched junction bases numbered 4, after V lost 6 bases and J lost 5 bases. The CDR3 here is CASSGTEDQPQHF. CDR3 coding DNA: TGTGCCAGCAGCGGGACAGAAGATCAGCCCCAGCATTTT.

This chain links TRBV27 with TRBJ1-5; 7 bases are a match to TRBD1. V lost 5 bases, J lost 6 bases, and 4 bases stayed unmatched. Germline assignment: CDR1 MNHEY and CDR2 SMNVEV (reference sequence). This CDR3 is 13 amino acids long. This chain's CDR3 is CASSTGAAQPQHF. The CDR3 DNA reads TGTGCCAGCAGTACAGGGGCGGCTCAGCCCCAGCATTTT.

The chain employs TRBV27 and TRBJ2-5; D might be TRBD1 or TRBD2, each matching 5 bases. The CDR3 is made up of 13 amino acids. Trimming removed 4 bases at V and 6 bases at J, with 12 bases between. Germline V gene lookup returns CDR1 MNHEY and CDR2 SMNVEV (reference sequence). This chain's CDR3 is CASSSHRRKTQYF. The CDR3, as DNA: TGTGCCAGCAGTTCCCACAGGAGGAAGACCCAGTACTTC.

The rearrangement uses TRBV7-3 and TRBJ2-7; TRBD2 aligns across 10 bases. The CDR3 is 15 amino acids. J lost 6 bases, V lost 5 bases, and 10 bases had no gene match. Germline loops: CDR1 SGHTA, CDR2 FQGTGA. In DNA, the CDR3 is TGTGCCAGCAGCCCTAGCGGGAGTGGCCCCGGCGAGCAGTACTTC. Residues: CASSPSGSGPGEQYF.

The CDR3 sequence: CATRYGRTSTDTQYF. CDR3 nucleotides: TGTGCCACTAGGTACGGGAGGACTAGCACAGATACGCAGTATTTT. J is TRBJ2-3 and V is TRBV5-4; 7 bases map to TRBD2. The V gene end was trimmed by 9 bases and the J gene end by 0 bases; junction bases not matched to a gene: 10. The CDR3 contains 15 residues. Germline values: CDR1 SGHNT, CDR2 YYREEE (reference sequence).

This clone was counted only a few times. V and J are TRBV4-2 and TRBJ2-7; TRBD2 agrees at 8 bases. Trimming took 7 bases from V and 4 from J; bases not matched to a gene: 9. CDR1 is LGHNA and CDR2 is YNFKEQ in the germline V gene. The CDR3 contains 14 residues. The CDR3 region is CASTPRSGSYEQYF. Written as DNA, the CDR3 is TGTGCCAGCACCCCCCGCAGCGGGAGTTACGAGCAGTACTTC.